This is a list of T cell receptor beta chains from one sample in a study of blood T cells in healthy people across ages. TCRdb re-analysed the 5' RACE reads in MiXCR, keeping a single row per CDR3 protein. The sample shows roughly 800,000 distinct CDR3 sequences, 55% to 70% of them seen only once. The material sequenced was blood. Receptor source: a man aged 25 to 45 in good health. Each CDR3 is given with its conserved first and last residue. A D gene is named only where the DNA matches it firmly.

TRBV7-9	TRBJ2-1	NA	CASSLVPRNEQFF
TRBV20-1	TRBJ2-7	TRBD2	CSAVGGGIYEQYF
TRBV7-2	NA	TRBD2	CASSRSGGGFEQYF
TRBV6-2/TRBV6-3	TRBJ1-2	TRBD1	CASSHGGQGYGYTF
TRBV7-2	TRBJ2-7	TRBD2	CASSSGVAGGPSPRIEQYF
TRBV4-2	TRBJ2-6	NA	CASSQAYGALGDQHSGANVLTF
TRBV20-1	TRBJ1-2	NA	CSASETNYGYTF
TRBV20-1	TRBJ1-5	NA	CSVTRTARNQPQHF
TRBV27	TRBJ2-4	NA	CASSGKRAKNIQYF
TRBV20-1	TRBJ2-5	NA	CSARSGRDPYNEQYF
TRBV20-1	TRBJ2-5	TRBD2	CSASEIRGGAGTQYF
TRBV6-2/TRBV6-3	TRBJ2-7	NA	CASSYGQEREQYF
TRBV2	TRBJ2-3	TRBD2	CASSELAGPDYTQYF
TRBV5-1	TRBJ2-5	TRBD2	CASSFLGGSSETQYF
TRBV7-9	TRBJ2-5	NA	CASRPEQGGRETQYF
TRBV20-1	TRBJ1-4	TRBD1	CSARDQDRGEKLFF
TRBV20-1	TRBJ1-5	NA	CSARPQRDQPQHF
TRBV3-1	TRBJ2-2	NA	CASSPVRMPLTGELFF
TRBV6-5	TRBJ2-2	TRBD2	CASSTGGLGGELFF
TRBV12-3/TRBV12-4	TRBJ2-1	TRBD1	CACSLRGEGRGRDKFF
TRBV20-1	TRBJ2-7	NA	CSASPSRGAEQYF
TRBV29-1	TRBJ2-6	NA	CSVGASGANVLTF
TRBV7-2	NA	TRBD2	CASSLVAGGAEQYF
TRBV20-1	TRBJ1-1	TRBD1	CSAPPTGYGAFF
TRBV20-1	TRBJ2-5	NA	CSAFPRTGQETQYF
TRBV4-3	TRBJ2-1	NA	CASSQGPGKGEQFF
TRBV7-2	TRBJ2-1	NA	CASSFSYEQFF
TRBV11-2	TRBJ2-7	NA	CASSLGGGGGSYEQYF
TRBV7-8	TRBJ2-7	NA	CTSSLGYEQYF
TRBV18	TRBJ2-7	NA	CASSPRQSSSYEQYF
TRBV10-3	NA	NA	CAITEVALSEQYF
TRBV4-3	TRBJ2-5	TRBD1	CASSQTTGGRETQYF
TRBV7-2	TRBJ2-7	NA	CASSLAGGEYEQYF
TRBV24-1	TRBJ2-3	NA	CATSDTGLDTQYF
TRBV29-1	TRBJ2-7	TRBD2	CSVQSGGLAGGAEAYEQYF
TRBV27	NA	NA	CASSLSWGLYEQYF
TRBV4-2	TRBJ2-1	NA	CASSPRLHDEQFF
TRBV12-3/TRBV12-4	TRBJ2-7	NA	CASSLGHEQYF
TRBV27	TRBJ2-1	TRBD1	CASSLPTGLSSYNEQFF
TRBV6-6	TRBJ2-3	TRBD1	CASSYDRGLPDTQYF